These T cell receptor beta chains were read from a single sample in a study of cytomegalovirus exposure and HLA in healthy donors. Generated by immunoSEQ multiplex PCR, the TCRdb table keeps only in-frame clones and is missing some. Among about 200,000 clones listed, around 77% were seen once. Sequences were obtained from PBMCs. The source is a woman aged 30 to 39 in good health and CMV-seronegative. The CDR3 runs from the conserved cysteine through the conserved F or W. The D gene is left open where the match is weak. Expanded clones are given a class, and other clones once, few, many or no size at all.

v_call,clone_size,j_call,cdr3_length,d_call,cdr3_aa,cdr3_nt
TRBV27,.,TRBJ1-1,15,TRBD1,CASSLMGQGHTEAFF,TGTGCCAGCAGTTTAATGGGACAGGGGCACACTGAAGCTTTCTTT
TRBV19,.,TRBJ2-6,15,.,CASSIVTGGANVLTF,TGTGCCAGTAGTATAGTAACAGGTGGGGCCAACGTCCTGACTTTC
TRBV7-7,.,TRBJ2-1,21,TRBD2,CASSPRRLVGLAGEPYNEQFF,TGTGCCAGCAGCCCCCGTCGCCTCGTGGGACTAGCGGGAGAGCCCTACAATGAGCAGTTCTTC
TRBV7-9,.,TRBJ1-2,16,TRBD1,CASSLASQGAWYGYTF,TGTGCCAGCAGCTTAGCGTCCCAGGGGGCTTGGTATGGCTACACCTTC
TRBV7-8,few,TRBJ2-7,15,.,CASSFSSGSYYEQYF,TGTGCCAGCAGCTTTTCCAGCGGCAGTTATTACGAGCAGTACTTC
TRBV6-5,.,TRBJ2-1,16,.,CASSYPQGGSYNEQFF,TGTGCCAGCAGTTACCCCCAAGGCGGCTCCTACAATGAGCAGTTCTTC
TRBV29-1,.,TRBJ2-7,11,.,CSVGISYEQYF,TGCAGCGTTGGTATATCCTACGAGCAGTACTTC
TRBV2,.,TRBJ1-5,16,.,CASIGVGGRGNQPQHF,TGTGCCAGCATTGGGGTCGGGGGGCGCGGCAATCAGCCCCAGCATTTT
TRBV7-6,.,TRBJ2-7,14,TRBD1,CASSPGTGAYEQYF,TGTGCCAGCAGCCCCGGGACAGGGGCCTACGAGCAGTACTTC
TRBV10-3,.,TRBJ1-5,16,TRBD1,CAISDGGRGRGQPQHF,TGTGCCATCAGTGATGGGGGCAGGGGGCGCGGTCAGCCCCAGCATTTT
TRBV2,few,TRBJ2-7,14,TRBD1,CASRTPGTGNEQYF,TGTGCCAGCAGAACACCCGGGACAGGGAACGAGCAGTACTTC
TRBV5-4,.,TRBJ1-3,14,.,CASSIQNSGNTIYF,TGTGCCAGCAGCATTCAGAACTCTGGAAACACCATATATTTT
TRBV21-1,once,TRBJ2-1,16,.,CASSKGGGPRPNEQFF,TGTGCCAGCAGCAAAGGCGGGGGCCCCCGACCTAATGAGCAGTTCTTC
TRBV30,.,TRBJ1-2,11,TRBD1,CAWRTGGGYTF,TGTGCCTGGAGGACAGGGGGCGGCTACACCTTC
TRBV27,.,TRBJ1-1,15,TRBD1,CASSPPGTGGDEAFF,TGTGCCAGCAGTCCCCCGGGGACAGGGGGGGATGAAGCTTTCTTT
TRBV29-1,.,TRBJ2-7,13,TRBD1,CSVLDRVSYEQYF,TGCAGCGTCCTGGACAGGGTAAGCTACGAGCAGTACTTC
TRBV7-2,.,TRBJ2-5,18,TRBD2,CASSLQVRLAGRQETQYF,TGTGCCAGCAGCTTACAAGTGCGTCTAGCGGGCCGTCAAGAGACCCAGTACTTC
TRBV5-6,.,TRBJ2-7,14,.,CASSFPSGSYEQYF,TGTGCCAGCAGCTTTCCTTCAGGCTCCTACGAGCAGTACTTC
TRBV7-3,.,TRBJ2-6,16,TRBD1,CASSANRGFGANVLTF,TGTGCCAGCAGCGCCAACAGGGGGTTCGGGGCCAACGTCCTGACTTTC